Below, one T cell receptor beta chain is given with its context. The antigen is unknown. Time point specified: blood 2 weeks post-SBRT. Treatment defined: 15 Gy SBRT to primary tumor, nephrectomy 4 weeks later. Serial blood draws occurred at baseline and 2 and 4 weeks post-SBRT. The tumor was a clear cell renal cell carcinoma. V lost 4 bases and J lost 5; bases outside the gene matches: 6. CDR1 MGHRA and CDR2 YSYEKL come from the germline V gene. CDR3 size: 15 residues. The data originate from a study of radiation and T cells in renal cell carcinoma. Study outcomes and limitations: Pretreatment tumor biopsies were lacking, so baseline clonotypes are unknown.

The method was immunoSEQ multiplex PCR; TCRdb's version includes in-frame clones alone and lacks a portion of them. The sample lists 70,000 to 100,000 clones, 80% to 90% seen once, with approximately 22% in the top ten. V usage is TRBV4-1 and J usage is TRBJ2-3, with 10 bases matching TRBD1. The source of this sequence is a woman in her forties or fifties with renal cell carcinoma. The specimen was blood, collected from a patient whose treatment included radiotherapy and nephrectomy. This CDR3 reads CASSPDRGRIDTQYF. The CDR3 coding sequence is TGCGCCAGCAGCCCAGACAGGGGGCGAATAGATACGCAGTATTTT.